Listed below are T cell receptor beta chains from one sample, sequenced in a study of T-cell reconstitution after alpha-beta-depleted transplantation in children. TCRdb reanalysed the PCR reads using MiXCR and keeps one entry per CDR3 protein. The table has about 480,000 distinct CDR3 sequences, about an eighth seen once. Sequencing used PBMCs from the stem cell graft donor, obtained from the stem cell graft. Every receptor here comes from a human donor who donated a stem cell graft to a child with combined immunodeficiency. Each CDR3 is given with its conserved first and last residue. The D gene is left open where the match is weak. A row's size may be missing; if present it is once, few, many or a size class.

v_gene: TRBV15; j_gene: TRBJ1-1; abundance: few; d_gene: .; CDR3nt: TGTGCCACCAGCAGAGATCCCCTCCGGAGTATTGGTGAAGCTTTCTTT; CDR3aa: CATSRDPLRSIGEAFF
v_gene: TRBV24-1; j_gene: TRBJ2-5; abundance: many; d_gene: TRBD1; CDR3nt: TGTGCCACCAGTGATTTCCATACAGGGGAACGGGAGACCCAGTACTTC; CDR3aa: CATSDFHTGERETQYF
v_gene: TRBV18; j_gene: TRBJ2-2; abundance: few; d_gene: .; CDR3nt: TGTGCCAGCTCACCAGCCTCCAGGGTATCGAACACCGGGGAGCTGTTTTTT; CDR3aa: CASSPASRVSNTGELFF
v_gene: TRBV12-3/TRBV12-4; j_gene: TRBJ2-3; abundance: .; d_gene: .; CDR3nt: TGTGCCAGCAGTTTATTCCAGGGGAGCACAGATACGCAGTATTTT; CDR3aa: CASSLFQGSTDTQYF
v_gene: TRBV7-2; j_gene: TRBJ1-5; abundance: .; d_gene: .; CDR3nt: TGTGCCAGCAGCTTAGTACAGGATCCTTATCAGCCCCAGCATTTT; CDR3aa: CASSLVQDPYQPQHF
v_gene: TRBV7-2; j_gene: TRBJ1-5; abundance: many; d_gene: .; CDR3nt: TGTGCCAGCAGCTTAGACTATAGCAATCAGCCCCAGCATTTT; CDR3aa: CASSLDYSNQPQHF
v_gene: TRBV7-9; j_gene: TRBJ1-2; abundance: .; d_gene: .; CDR3nt: TGTGCCAGTTCGACAGGCCCCCAGAACTATGGCTACACCTTC; CDR3aa: CASSTGPQNYGYTF
v_gene: TRBV5-1; j_gene: TRBJ1-1; abundance: .; d_gene: TRBD1; CDR3nt: TGCGCCAGCAGTATCCAGGGGGCGGAGAACACTGAAGCTTTCTTT; CDR3aa: CASSIQGAENTEAFF
v_gene: TRBV28; j_gene: TRBJ1-1; abundance: .; d_gene: .; CDR3nt: TGTGCCAGCAGTCCTCACGGGGGTGCGAACACTGAAGCTTTCTTT; CDR3aa: CASSPHGGANTEAFF
v_gene: TRBV25-1; j_gene: TRBJ2-6; abundance: many; d_gene: .; CDR3nt: TGTGCCAGCAGTGAAAGTAGGGCATCTGGGGCCAACGTCCTGACTTTC; CDR3aa: CASSESRASGANVLTF
v_gene: TRBV5-1; j_gene: TRBJ2-7; abundance: few; d_gene: .; CDR3nt: TGCGCCAGCAGCTTGGGACAGGACGGCTACGAGCAGTACTTC; CDR3aa: CASSLGQDGYEQYF
v_gene: TRBV24-1; j_gene: TRBJ2-7; abundance: .; d_gene: TRBD1; CDR3nt: TGTGCCACCAGTGACCCCGGACAGGGGAGGTACGAGCAGTACTTC; CDR3aa: CATSDPGQGRYEQYF
v_gene: TRBV5-1; j_gene: TRBJ2-1; abundance: .; d_gene: TRBD1; CDR3nt: TGCGCCAGCAGCCGGGACAGCCTGTCCTACAATGAGCAGTTCTTC; CDR3aa: CASSRDSLSYNEQFF
v_gene: TRBV6-2/TRBV6-3; j_gene: TRBJ2-7; abundance: few; d_gene: TRBD2; CDR3nt: TGTGCCAGCAGTTGGTGGCCTAGCGGGGATGACGAGCAGTACTTC; CDR3aa: CASSWWPSGDDEQYF
v_gene: TRBV6-2/TRBV6-3; j_gene: TRBJ2-5; abundance: .; d_gene: .; CDR3nt: TGTGCCAGCAGTTACACTAGTTTTCTCCGAGAGACCCAGTACTTC; CDR3aa: CASSYTSFLRETQYF
v_gene: TRBV6-1; j_gene: TRBJ2-2; abundance: few; d_gene: TRBD2; CDR3nt: TGTGCCAGCAGTCCCCCGGGGACTAGCGCCGCGGGCGGGGAGCTGTTTTTT; CDR3aa: CASSPPGTSAAGGELFF
v_gene: TRBV20-1; j_gene: TRBJ1-5; abundance: .; d_gene: .; CDR3nt: TGCAGTGCCAGGTCGGGGGCGCGGAGCAATCAGCCCCAGCATTTT; CDR3aa: CSARSGARSNQPQHF
v_gene: TRBV29-1; j_gene: TRBJ1-2; abundance: few; d_gene: .; CDR3nt: TGCAGCGTTGCTCGTAGGGACCTAGATGGCTACACCTTC; CDR3aa: CSVARRDLDGYTF
v_gene: TRBV6-1; j_gene: TRBJ2-1; abundance: few; d_gene: TRBD2; CDR3nt: TGTGCCAGCAGAACTAGCGGGACGCCAATCCGGATTGAGCAGTTCTTC; CDR3aa: CASRTSGTPIRIEQFF
v_gene: TRBV30; j_gene: TRBJ2-3; abundance: .; d_gene: .; CDR3nt: TGTGCCTGGAGGGCTAGCACGGAGGGGACGCAGTATTTT; CDR3aa: CAWRASTEGTQYF
v_gene: TRBV5-1; j_gene: TRBJ2-1; abundance: many; d_gene: .; CDR3nt: TGCGCCAGCAGCTTGTTGTCAGGGGTTAATGTAGCTGAGCAGTTCTTC; CDR3aa: CASSLLSGVNVAEQFF
v_gene: TRBV4-3; j_gene: TRBJ2-3; abundance: many; d_gene: .; CDR3nt: TGCGCCAGCAGCCAAGTTGTTAGGCCTACAGATACGCAGTATTTT; CDR3aa: CASSQVVRPTDTQYF
v_gene: TRBV6-1; j_gene: TRBJ2-1; abundance: many; d_gene: TRBD2; CDR3nt: TGTGCCAGTAGTACGGGAGGGTGGAATGAGCAGTTCTTC; CDR3aa: CASSTGGWNEQFF
v_gene: TRBV20-1; j_gene: TRBJ1-1; abundance: many; d_gene: TRBD1; CDR3nt: TGCAGTGCTGGAGGGACAGGGTGGGGGATGAACACTGAAGCTTTCTTT; CDR3aa: CSAGGTGWGMNTEAFF
v_gene: TRBV5-1; j_gene: TRBJ2-3; abundance: .; d_gene: .; CDR3nt: TGCGCCAGCAGCTTGGGGGCCGGGACTGTCACGGATACGCAGTATTTT; CDR3aa: CASSLGAGTVTDTQYF
v_gene: TRBV20-1; j_gene: TRBJ2-7; abundance: many; d_gene: .; CDR3nt: TGCAGTGCTCCCTCTAGGTCGGGTGGCAGCTCCTACGAGCAGTACTTC; CDR3aa: CSAPSRSGGSSYEQYF
v_gene: TRBV20-1; j_gene: TRBJ2-1; abundance: .; d_gene: TRBD1; CDR3nt: TGCAGTGCAGAAACAGGGGTTTCCTACAATGAGCAGTTCTTC; CDR3aa: CSAETGVSYNEQFF
v_gene: TRBV20-1; j_gene: TRBJ2-2; abundance: .; d_gene: TRBD2; CDR3nt: TGCTGTGCTAGAGGGACTAGCGGGGGGGCGAACACCGGGGAGCTGTTTTTT; CDR3aa: CCARGTSGGANTGELFF
v_gene: TRBV6-2/TRBV6-3; j_gene: TRBJ2-7; abundance: many; d_gene: .; CDR3nt: TGTGCCAGCAGTTACTCGGGGGGCAGTCGGACCGAGCAGTACTTC; CDR3aa: CASSYSGGSRTEQYF
v_gene: TRBV15; j_gene: TRBJ2-1; abundance: .; d_gene: TRBD2; CDR3nt: TGTGCCACCAGCGGAGCTAGCGGGAGGGGGAATGAGCAGTTCTTC; CDR3aa: CATSGASGRGNEQFF
v_gene: TRBV15; j_gene: TRBJ1-1; abundance: .; d_gene: .; CDR3nt: TGTGCCACCAGCAGTAGGGGGGACACTGAAGCTTTCTTT; CDR3aa: CATSSRGDTEAFF
v_gene: TRBV20-1; j_gene: TRBJ2-7; abundance: many; d_gene: TRBD2; CDR3nt: TGCAGTGCCGCCTGGGAGGGCCTAGCTGGGGAGCAGTACTTC; CDR3aa: CSAAWEGLAGEQYF
v_gene: TRBV7-8; j_gene: TRBJ2-1; abundance: .; d_gene: TRBD1; CDR3nt: TGTGCCAGCAGCTATCCGGGACAGGGGGCCTACAATGAGCAGTTCTTC; CDR3aa: CASSYPGQGAYNEQFF
v_gene: TRBV11-2; j_gene: TRBJ2-3; abundance: .; d_gene: TRBD1; CDR3nt: TGTGCCAGCTGCCTCGGAGGACAGACCGGGACAGCTGCAGATACGCAGTATTTT; CDR3aa: CASCLGGQTGTAADTQYF
v_gene: TRBV28; j_gene: TRBJ2-1; abundance: .; d_gene: .; CDR3nt: TGTGCCAGCATTTTAGCATCGGTCGGGAATGAGCAGTTCTTC; CDR3aa: CASILASVGNEQFF
v_gene: TRBV7-3; j_gene: TRBJ1-1; abundance: few; d_gene: .; CDR3nt: TGTGCCAGCAGCTTAACGGGCAGATTGAACACTGAAGCTTTCTTT; CDR3aa: CASSLTGRLNTEAFF
v_gene: TRBV12-3/TRBV12-4; j_gene: TRBJ2-5; abundance: .; d_gene: .; CDR3nt: TGTGCCAGCAGTTTCAGTTCAGGCTCTCCTTCGGAGACCCAGTACTTC; CDR3aa: CASSFSSGSPSETQYF
v_gene: TRBV28; j_gene: TRBJ2-4; abundance: .; d_gene: .; CDR3nt: TGTGCCAGCAGCTCACCGGGACTTAGTGGGGGGGCGGCCAAAAACATTCAGTACTTC; CDR3aa: CASSSPGLSGGAAKNIQYF
v_gene: TRBV20-1; j_gene: TRBJ2-1; abundance: .; d_gene: TRBD2; CDR3nt: TGCAGTGCTCCGCGGACTAGCGGGGGTACAAGGGATGAGCAGTTCTTC; CDR3aa: CSAPRTSGGTRDEQFF
v_gene: TRBV10-3; j_gene: TRBJ2-2; abundance: .; d_gene: TRBD1; CDR3nt: TGTGCCATCACCGGGACAGCCGACACCGGGGAGCTGTTTTTT; CDR3aa: CAITGTADTGELFF
v_gene: TRBV4-2; j_gene: TRBJ2-1; abundance: few; d_gene: .; CDR3nt: TGTGCCAGCAGCCAAGATTGGGGGTTCAATGAGCAGTTCTTC; CDR3aa: CASSQDWGFNEQFF
v_gene: TRBV5-1; j_gene: TRBJ2-3; abundance: many; d_gene: TRBD1; CDR3nt: TGCGCCAGCAGCCGGGACAGTTCCACAGATACGCAGTATTTT; CDR3aa: CASSRDSSTDTQYF